A single sample gave rise to the 9 T cell receptor beta chains below, sequenced in a study of tumor and adjacent non-tumor tissue in lung cancer. Three rounds of nested PCR, following a modified ARM-PCR protocol, produced the TCRbeta library. Each CDR3 protein is one row after TCRdb ran MiXCR on the multiplex PCR reads. The sample comprises about 140,000 distinct CDR3 sequences, approximately 66% of which are singletons, and 15% to 20% rests with the top ten. RNA was extracted from bulk tissue without any cell sorting. Sequencing was done on a sample of lung tumor tissue. The receptors come from a man aged 60 to 75 with small cell lung cancer.

A few counts support this clonotype. A much larger clone sits a single nucleotide away, making a read error possible. V gene TRBV20-1 combines with J gene TRBJ1-1; D unresolved. This CDR3 is built from 12 residues. The germline V and J ends were trimmed by 6 bases and 1 base, with 9 bases remaining between them. CDR1 and CDR2 (germline): DFQATT, SNEGSKA (reference sequence). The CDR3 loop reads CSARPSNTEAFF. In nucleotides, the CDR3 is TGCAGTGCGCGACCGTCGAACACTGAAGCTTTCTTT.

The rearrangement joins TRBV4-1 to TRBJ1-6; tentatively, D is TRBD1 (5 bases). The CDR3 has 15 amino acids. Germline lookup yields CDR1 MGHRA and CDR2 YSYEKL. V was pared by 4 bases and J by 6 bases, with 13 bases between. The CDR3 DNA follows: TGCGCCAGCAGCCGCCTCGGAGACAGTAATTCACCCCTCCACTTT. Its protein product is CASSRLGDSNSPLHF.

A few counts support this clonotype. The V gene is TRBV30, the J gene TRBJ1-1; no definite D call. The CDR3 spans 14 residues. V was clipped by 6 bases and J by 1 base, with 15 bases between them. CDR1 GTSNPN and CDR2 SVGIG come from the germline V gene (reference sequence). The CDR3 is CACFSPPGNTEAFF. The DNA of the CDR3 is TGTGCCTGTTTCTCCCCCCCGGGGAACACTGAAGCTTTCTTT.

This clonotype was seen more than once but under ten times. CDR3 residues: CASSLMGGGGNQPQHF. CDR3 in DNA: TGTGCCAGCAGCTTGATGGGTGGGGGGGGCAATCAGCCCCAGCATTTT. This chain joins TRBV5-6 and TRBJ1-5; D may be TRBD1 (5 bases). The CDR3 totals 16 residues. Trimming took off 1 base at V and 2 bases at J, with 13 bases between the two ends. CDR1 is SGHDT and CDR2 is YYEEEE in the germline V gene.

The J gene is TRBJ2-1, the V gene TRBV11-2; TRBD2 matches at 8 bases. Germline V gene sequence: CDR1 SGHAT, CDR2 FQNNGV. V was pared by 9 bases and J by 8 bases, with 18 bases of the junction left unmatched. The CDR3 consists of 16 residues. Written as DNA, the CDR3 is TGTGCCAGTAGCCGGGAGGGTAGTACGGCCCCCCATGAGCAGTTCTTC. As protein: CASSREGSTAPHEQFF. Using reference TRBV11-2 and TRBJ2-1 for the parts outside the CDR3, the full variable domain is EAGVAQSPRYKIIEKRQSVAFWCNPISGHATLYWYQQILGQGPKLLIQFQNNGVVDDSQLPKDRFSAERLKGVDSTLKIQPAKLEDSAVYLCASSREGSTAPHEQFFGPGTRLTVL.

The rearrangement joins TRBV15 to TRBJ1-1; D remains unclear. The V and J ends lost 4 bases and 2 bases respectively, with 20 bases between them. Germline loops: CDR1 LNHNV, CDR2 YYDKDF (reference sequence). The CDR3 consists of 17 residues. CDR3 bases: TGTGCCACCAGCAAACTGGTACAGATTTCTTCCAACACTGAAGCTTTCTTT. This translates into CATSKLVQISSNTEAFF.

V gene TRBV6-6 combines with J gene TRBJ2-2; 7 bases line up with TRBD2. The CDR3 extends over 16 amino acids. J gave up 5 bases and V 10 bases, and 16 bases lay outside the gene matches. Per germline, CDR1 MNHNY and CDR2 SVGAGI (reference sequence). Here the CDR3 reads CATSIGLVGGTGELFF. The CDR3, as DNA: TGTGCCACCTCCATTGGACTAGTGGGAGGAACCGGGGAGCTGTTTTTT.

As concerns this clonotype: A junction boundary mismatches the germline segment, possibly from a read error. The V gene is TRBV7-9, the J gene TRBJ2-7; D uncertain. Germline CDR1 SEHNR, CDR2 FQNEAQ (reference sequence). This CDR3 has 14 amino acids. The CDR3: CAGSFMVAVGEQYF. CDR3 nucleotide sequence: TGTGCCGGCAGCTTTATGGTTGCGGTGGGGGAGCAGTACTTC.

This clonotype appeared a few times. The chain joins TRBV28 to TRBJ1-2; possibly TRBD1 for D (6 bases). The germline V gene encodes CDR1 MDHEN and CDR2 SYDVKM. The V end lost 6 bases, the J end lost 4 bases, and 15 bases lay between the germline ends. The CDR3 is made up of 14 amino acids. Here the CDR3 reads CASSTGYDGYGYTF. The CDR3 DNA reads TGTGCCAGCAGCACAGGGTACGATGGCTATGGCTACACCTTC.